The source of this T cell receptor beta chain is a study of STAT5B mutations in CD4+ large granular lymphocyte leukemia. The assay was run at survey level. Profiling relied on immunoSEQ multiplex PCR, and the TCRdb table lists in-frame clones only, not all of them. The sample yields 20,000 to 25,000 clones, 74% seen once. Germline assignment: CDR1 SGHTA and CDR2 FQGTGA. V lost 5 bases to trimming and J lost 6 bases; unmatched junction nucleotides: 5. The CDR3 loop spans 14 amino acids. This TCR came from a human donor in good health. The specimen sequenced was CD4+ T cells from blood buffy coats. The chain combines TRBV7-3 with TRBJ1-4, with TRBD1 matching 8 bases. CDR3 sequence (DNA): TGTGCCAGCAGCGTAGACAGGGGAGATGAAAAACTGTTTTTT. Translating it yields CASSVDRGDEKLFF.